These 17 T cell receptor beta chains originate from one sample sequenced in a study of Graves' ophthalmopathy and Graves' hyperthyroidism. The study amplified TCR beta CDR3 regions using RNA transcripts. First-round RT-PCR employed HTBI primers, with a second-round multiplex PCR after it. TCRdb ran MiXCR on the multiplex PCR reads and lists one entry per CDR3 protein. The sample has 220,000 or so distinct CDR3 sequences, 20% to 25% seen once. The sequencing sample was made of peripheral blood. Every receptor here comes from a woman aged 45-59 years with Graves' ophthalmopathy.

This clonotype was recorded at least ten times. The chain joins TRBV6-2 or TRBV6-3 to TRBJ2-7; the D gene is possibly TRBD1 (5 bases). The CDR3 consists of 14 residues. Deletions cut 7 bases from V and 3 bases from J, with 16 bases between. Germline CDR1 MNHEY, CDR2 SVGEGT. Written as DNA, the CDR3 is TGTGCCAGCATCCCAGGGTGTCCCATCTACGAGCAGTACTTC. Its translation is CASIPGCPIYEQYF.

This clonotype was detected only a few times. The chain joins TRBV12-3 or TRBV12-4 to TRBJ1-2; D might be TRBD1 (5 bases). CDR3 length equals 15 residues. V lost 0 bases to trimming and J lost 3 bases, with 11 bases between them. The CDR3 DNA sequence: TGTGCCAGCAGTTTAGCGGGACCGAGCCACTATGGCTACACCTTC. It codes for CASSLAGPSHYGYTF.

This clonotype was recorded at least ten times. The chain has TRBV6-1 and TRBJ1-5; D not resolved. The CDR3 is made up of 15 amino acids. Trimming took 6 bases from V and 4 from J, leaving 16 bases between them. Per the germline V gene, CDR1 is MNHNS and CDR2 is SASEGT. The CDR3 sequence: CASRPSNMVNQPQHF. As DNA, the CDR3 is TGTGCCAGCAGACCGAGCAACATGGTTAATCAGCCCCAGCATTTT.

The V call is TRBV6-5, the J call TRBJ2-5; 9 nucleotides agree with TRBD1. The end of the DNA aligns better with TRBJ2-7, so the J call may be wrong. The germline gives CDR1 MNHEY, CDR2 SVGAGI. The CDR3 loop spans 15 amino acids. The CDR3 here is CASSHPGTGLHEQYF. The CDR3 nucleotides are TGTGCCAGCAGTCACCCCGGGACAGGGCTCCACGAGCAGTACTTC.

The V call is TRBV20-1, the J call TRBJ1-2, with TRBD1 matching 10 bases. Germline V gene sequence: CDR1 DFQATT, CDR2 SNEGSKA (reference sequence). The J segment lost 4 bases and the V segment lost 6 bases, leaving 11 bases of the junction unmatched. The CDR3 has 15 residues. CDR3 sequence (DNA): TGCAGTGCCCCCGGCGGGACAGGGGTTTCCTATGGCTACACCTTC. It translates to CSAPGGTGVSYGYTF.

This chain connects TRBV15 to TRBJ1-2; TRBD1 might be the D (5 bases). The CDR3 consists of 14 residues. V was trimmed by 2 bases and J by 2 bases, leaving 9 bases between them. In germline, CDR1 is LNHNV, CDR2 YYDKDF (reference sequence). CDR3 sequence reads: CATSRIGENYGYTF. CDR3 sequence (DNA): TGTGCCACCAGCAGAATAGGGGAGAACTATGGCTACACCTTC.

This clonotype occurred many times. This chain uses TRBV20-1 with TRBJ1-2, with D possibly matching TRBD1 (6 bases). This CDR3 is built from 12 residues. Trimming removed 1 base from V and 8 bases from J, with 11 bases in between. Germline-derived CDR1 and CDR2 are DFQATT and SNEGSKA (reference sequence). The CDR3, as DNA: TGCAGTGCTAGAGTGGGGGCTGACGGCTACACCTTC. This sequence encodes CSARVGADGYTF.

This clonotype was observed many times. The chain carries TRBV9 and TRBJ1-1; D uncertain. CDR3 length: 13 residues. Germline assignment: CDR1 SGDLS and CDR2 YYNGEE. V lost 0 bases and J 8 bases, leaving 11 bases between the germline ends. CDR3 amino acids: CASSVAPGAEAFF. For the CDR3, the DNA is TGTGCCAGCAGCGTAGCCCCGGGAGCGGAAGCTTTCTTT.

This clonotype was counted ten times or more. With a much larger clone just one base away, this may be a read error. The gene calls are TRBV6-1 and TRBJ2-7, with 8 bases aligning to TRBD2. The CDR3 extends over 14 amino acids. Trimming at V came to 2 bases and at J to 3 bases, leaving 3 bases not matched to a gene. Germline V lookup: CDR1 MNHNS, CDR2 SASEGT. Here the CDR3 reads CASSETSGVYEQYF. As DNA, the CDR3 is TGTGCCAGCAGTGAAACTAGCGGAGTCTACGAGCAGTACTTC.

This clonotype has ten or more counts. V is TRBV7-3 and J is TRBJ2-7; no reliable D call. CDR3 length: 13 amino acids. V lost 0 bases, J lost 3 bases, and 6 bases lay in between. CDR1 and CDR2 from the germline V gene are SGHTA and FQGTGA. Here the CDR3 reads CASSLTPGYEQYF. As DNA, the CDR3 is TGTGCCAGCAGCTTAACGCCGGGCTACGAGCAGTACTTC.

In this sample, this clonotype turned up a few times. The chain combines TRBV19 with TRBJ2-5, with no clear D. Germline CDR1 LNHDA, CDR2 SQIVND (reference sequence). Trimming took 1 base from V and 7 from J, leaving 7 bases between them. The CDR3 runs 12 residues. The CDR3 loop reads CASSIAEGTQYF. Here the CDR3 DNA reads TGTGCCAGTAGTATAGCGGAAGGGACCCAGTACTTC.

The table lists this clonotype with many counts. The rearrangement joins TRBV20-1 to TRBJ1-1; D might be TRBD1 (6 bases). The CDR3 consists of 14 residues. Trimming removed 0 bases at V and 5 bases at J, with 13 bases between. The V gene's germline CDR1 is DFQATT and CDR2 SNEGSKA (reference sequence). CDR3 nucleotide sequence: TGCAGTGCTAGAGATCCAGGAACAGGGACTGAAGCTTTCTTT. This codes for CSARDPGTGTEAFF.

This clonotype was detected many times. The rearrangement joins TRBV19 to TRBJ1-2; possible D gene TRBD1, 6 bases. With 4 bases removed from V and 4 bases from J, the gap between germline ends came to 13 bases. The CDR3 covers 14 residues. Germline CDR1 and CDR2: LNHDA and SQIVND (reference sequence). DNA for the CDR3: TGTGCCAGTAGTACCCTACAGGGATCCTATGGCTACACCTTC. Its translation: CASSTLQGSYGYTF.

CDR3 sequence: CSASRALGTGELFF. The CDR3 DNA reads TGCAGTGCTAGTAGGGCCCTGGGCACCGGGGAGCTGTTTTTT. The chain carries TRBV20-1 and TRBJ2-2; D unresolved. Germline V lookup: CDR1 DFQATT, CDR2 SNEGSKA (reference sequence). The V end lost 3 bases, the J end lost 4 bases, and 12 bases lay between the germline ends. This CDR3 has 14 residues.

This clonotype occurred a few times. The chain joins TRBV3-1 to TRBJ2-7; possible D gene TRBD1, 6 bases. Germline CDR1 is LGHDT and CDR2 is YNNKEL (reference sequence). V lost 4 bases and J 1 base, leaving 14 bases between the germline ends. This CDR3 region has 15 residues. For the CDR3, the DNA is TGTGCCAGCAGCCCTGCACAGGGATGGTCCTACGAGCAGTACTTC. Its translation is CASSPAQGWSYEQYF.

The sample holds many counts of this clonotype. The chain carries TRBV25-1 and TRBJ1-2; D unresolved. This CDR3 region has 14 residues. CDR1 is MGHDK, CDR2 SYGVNS, per germline. V lost 3 bases to trimming and J lost 8 bases, with 16 bases between them. CDR3 residues: CASSEVSGLLGYTF. The CDR3, as DNA: TGTGCCAGCAGTGAGGTGTCCGGGCTTCTGGGCTACACCTTC.

The rearrangement joins TRBV29-1 to TRBJ2-2, with D hard to call. The CDR3 runs to 13 residues. CDR1 and CDR2 (germline): SQVTM, ANQGSEA. The V end was cut by 3 bases, the J end by 1 base, with 6 bases between. The CDR3 sequence is CSVEVENTGELFF. CDR3 nucleotide sequence: TGCAGCGTTGAGGTGGAGAACACCGGGGAGCTGTTTTTT.